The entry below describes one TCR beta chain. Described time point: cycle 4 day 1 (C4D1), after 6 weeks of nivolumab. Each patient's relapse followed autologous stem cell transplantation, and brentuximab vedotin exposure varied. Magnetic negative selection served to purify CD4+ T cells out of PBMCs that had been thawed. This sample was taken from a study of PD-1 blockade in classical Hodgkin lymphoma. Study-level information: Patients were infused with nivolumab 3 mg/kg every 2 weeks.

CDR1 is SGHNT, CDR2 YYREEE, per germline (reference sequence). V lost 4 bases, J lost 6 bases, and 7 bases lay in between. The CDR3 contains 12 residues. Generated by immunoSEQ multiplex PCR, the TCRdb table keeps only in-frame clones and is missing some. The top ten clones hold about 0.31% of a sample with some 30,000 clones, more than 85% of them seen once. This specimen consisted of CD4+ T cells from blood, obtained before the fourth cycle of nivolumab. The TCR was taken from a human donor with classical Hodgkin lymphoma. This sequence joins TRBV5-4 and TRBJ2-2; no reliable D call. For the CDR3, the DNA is TGTGCCAGCAGCCTGACGTCCGGGGAGCTGTTTTTT. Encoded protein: CASSLTSGELFF.